The entry that follows covers one T cell receptor (beta chain) sequence. Its target is not known. The sample is drawn from a study of blood T cells in healthy people across ages. Germline CDR1 and CDR2: ENHRY and SYGVKD. Between the trimmed V and J ends, which lost 3 bases and 5 bases, there was a span of 4 bases. The CDR3 length is 12 residues. It was with a sample-barcoded 5' primer and a J-beta primer mix that a second PCR of about 6 to 12 cycles was run. Tagging of each cDNA molecule was performed by a template-switch adaptor with 12 random nucleotides. TCRdb redid the calling of the 5' RACE reads with MiXCR, one entry per CDR3 protein. The sample lists about 1.4 million distinct CDR3 sequences; roughly 64% were seen once. Study-wide results and caveats: Researchers report that TCR beta diversity correlated strongly with naive T cell percentage. More naive CD4+ cells and higher diversity marked long-lived donors relative to aged donors. Changes seen in expanded clonotypes were possibly confounded by donor CMV status left unknown.

This receptor was taken from a man younger than 35 in good health. This rearrangement joins TRBV10-3 to TRBJ1-4; D gene unclear. The sequenced sample consisted of blood. CDR3 in amino acids: CAISDWNEKLFF. Written as DNA, the CDR3 is TGTGCCATCAGTGATTGGAATGAAAAACTGTTTTTT.